The subject of this entry is one T cell receptor (beta chain). Its antigen specificity is not known. No base quality information exists; no much larger clone differs at one position. The TCR beta CDR3 regions were amplified from the RNA transcripts. The first round of RT-PCR for the TCR CDR3 was performed with the HTBI primer set and the Qiagen OneStep RT-PCR kit. A second multiplex PCR round built the libraries, followed by size selection and purification. Libraries were sequenced paired-end with 100 bp reads on an Illumina HiSeq2000. Per the source publication's procedure: SOAPnuke was used to process the raw data, throwing out any read that contained adapters or uncalled bases, had a mean Phred below 15, or lacked an exact constant-primer or identifier match. High-quality paired reads were merged using COPE v1.2.5, and each unique nucleotide sequence was defined as a clonotype. MiTCR v1.1 was used to align the clonotypes against IMGT TRBV, TRBD and TRBJ reference segments. The analysis included only V-J combinations with a frequency above 0.0001, which together covered 99% to 99.2% of the repertoires. A TCS score was defined as the ratio of F50 (clonal expansion) to E x V (chaos), with BLOSUM62-based TCRdist applied between CDR3 peptides within each V-J. Welch's t-statistics and random forest reduced 514 V-J features to 10 to 15, which were used in a naive Bayes classifier (R e1071). The similarity between thyroid and blood repertoires was quantified using the Morisita-Horn index. TCRdb trimmed the raw reads at Q25, called clones with MiXCR and kept productive beta chains. Merged by CDR3 protein, the rows form single entries marked with the most common genes and DNA. These V and J calls derive from TCRdb rather than the authors' analysis. Here the sample has hundreds of thousands of distinct CDR3 sequences; roughly 37% occur a single time. The ten most abundant clones make up more than 7% of the sample.

Trimming removed 7 bases from V and 5 bases from J; the gene matches leave 6 bases unexplained. The CDR3 goes from the cysteine to the phenylalanine over 14 residues. The CDR3 DNA has 42 bases and is translated from base 1. CDR1 and CDR2, per the germline V gene, are SGDLS and YYNGEE. Graves' hyperthyroidism was defined as stable when no progression to ophthalmopathy occurred over 18 months of follow-up. Hyperthyroidism patients were newly diagnosed, had a disease duration of under 2 months, and were aged 18 to 65 years. The study excluded patients with uncontrolled infections, other autoimmune diseases, pregnancy or lactation. Diagnoses relied on clinical symptoms, serum thyroxine and TRAb, thyroid ultrasound and orbital computed tomography. PBMCs were isolated from about 10 ml of fresh peripheral blood by Ficoll-Paque density gradient centrifugation. Trizol reagent was used to extract total RNA, and RNA quality was then checked on an Agilent 2100 Bioanalyzer.

These data are taken from a study of T cells in Graves' hyperthyroidism and ophthalmopathy (dated by TCRdb to between 2018 and 2021). As for the study more broadly: Peripheral blood samples were taken at initial diagnosis, before any treatment was given. Once sampling was done, hyperthyroidism patients were given methimazole at a starting dose of 30 mg daily, whereas ophthalmopathy patients were given high-dose intravenous methylprednisolone. Prospective prediction of ophthalmopathy was tested in an independent validation cohort of approximately 19 hyperthyroidism patients and some 17 patients who later progressed to ophthalmopathy. The paper describes TCR Vbeta CDR3 sequencing of roughly 130 peripheral blood samples, made up of about 40 ophthalmopathy patients, more than 70 hyperthyroidism patients and 17 progressor patients. TCR V-J signatures able to tell the groups apart were searched for in a discovery cohort of approximately 95 patients, of whom more than 40 had Graves' ophthalmopathy and 55 to 60 had stable Graves' hyperthyroidism. Thyroid tissue and blood T-cell repertoires from about six Graves' hyperthyroidism patients were also compared in the study. The 95 to 100 discovery patients were randomly split 7:3 into training and test sets. Points the paper makes about the study in general: In validation, the model predicted progression to ophthalmopathy with 65% to 71% sensitivity and less than 75% specificity, a median of roughly seven months before onset. Most expanded thyroid clonotypes (frequency above 0.001) were also detected in blood, a finding suggesting that blood repertoires may reflect thyroid immune responses. A 13 V-J signature model separated ophthalmopathy from stable hyperthyroidism, with about 90% sensitivity and about 81% specificity in cross-validation and 80%/75% in testing. No statistical method was used to fix the sample size in advance, and group allocation was not hidden from the investigators.

The sequence is built from TRBV9 and TRBJ1-6; 7 nucleotides in the junction match TRBD1. Sequences were obtained from blood. This TCR derives from a man between 18 and 29 years old with Graves' hyperthyroidism. The CDR3 loop reads CASQRGGHNSPLHF. DNA sequence: TGTGCCAGCCAGCGAGGGGGCCATAATTCACCCCTCCACTTT.